Listed below are T cell receptor beta chains from one sample, sequenced in a study of blood T cell repertoires in COVID-19. TCRdb keeps only in-frame clones here, not all; method: immunoSEQ multiplex PCR. The sample consists of some 290,000 clones, 90% of them appearing once. The sequencing sample was made of peripheral blood. Receptors were obtained from a woman between 25 and 40 years old with COVID-19, enrolled during active disease. Both conserved end residues are trimmed from each CDR3.

j_gene: TRBJ1-1
v_gene: TRBV10-3
CDR3aa: AIKKEDTEAF

j_gene: TRBJ2-2
v_gene: TRBV11-3
CDR3aa: ASSSGQRRNTGELF

j_gene: TRBJ2-7
v_gene: TRBV7-6
CDR3aa: ASSPWAGTGTYEQY

j_gene: TRBJ2-3
v_gene: TRBV19
CDR3aa: ASSMNRGRGFTDTQY

j_gene: TRBJ2-7
v_gene: TRBV10-3
CDR3aa: ASHDRAPYEQY

j_gene: TRBJ1-6
v_gene: TRBV27
CDR3aa: ASSITGDNSPLH

j_gene: TRBJ1-2
v_gene: TRBV30
CDR3aa: AWNDDRGGYT

j_gene: TRBJ1-1
v_gene: TRBV2
CDR3aa: ASRGRPNTEAF

j_gene: TRBJ1-5
v_gene: TRBV5-1
CDR3aa: ASSLTGGGQPQH

j_gene: TRBJ1-5
v_gene: TRBV19
CDR3aa: ASMMGASSNQPQH

j_gene: TRBJ1-2
v_gene: TRBV14
CDR3aa: ASSQDSWAGEGYT

j_gene: TRBJ1-5
v_gene: TRBV11-2
CDR3aa: ASSLKLNRNQPQH

j_gene: TRBJ2-1
v_gene: TRBV5-1
CDR3aa: ASSAEASVYNEQF

j_gene: TRBJ2-3
v_gene: TRBV7-3
CDR3aa: ASSSGTSTDTQY

j_gene: TRBJ1-2
v_gene: TRBV5-4
CDR3aa: ASSLKQGGYGYT

j_gene: TRBJ2-5
v_gene: TRBV5-4
CDR3aa: ASSSPNRAPQETQY

j_gene: TRBJ2-7
v_gene: TRBV20-1
CDR3aa: SASQGAREQY

j_gene: TRBJ1-5
v_gene: TRBV19
CDR3aa: ASSIVVSGNQPQH

j_gene: TRBJ1-1
v_gene: TRBV5-1
CDR3aa: ASSPGTLNTEAF

j_gene: TRBJ2-3
v_gene: TRBV25-1
CDR3aa: ASSVRQGATSTDTQY

j_gene: TRBJ2-1
v_gene: TRBV4-2
CDR3aa: ASSHGLAEYNEQF

j_gene: TRBJ2-3
v_gene: TRBV5-1
CDR3aa: ASSLEQGDTDTQY

j_gene: TRBJ2-3
v_gene: TRBV4-1
CDR3aa: ASSHTDGTSGRTSTDTQY

j_gene: TRBJ1-5
v_gene: TRBV18
CDR3aa: ASSPDSDQPQH

j_gene: TRBJ1-2
v_gene: TRBV30
CDR3aa: AWSVRHSSYGYT

j_gene: TRBJ1-2
v_gene: TRBV7-3
CDR3aa: ASSPGTGGSYGYT

j_gene: TRBJ2-7
v_gene: TRBV5-4
CDR3aa: ASTTLDSYEQY

j_gene: TRBJ1-1
v_gene: TRBV2
CDR3aa: ASSEDRGLEAF

j_gene: TRBJ2-4
v_gene: TRBV2
CDR3aa: ASSGTVLAKNIQY

j_gene: TRBJ1-2
v_gene: TRBV3-1/TRBV3-2
CDR3aa: ASSQVETGGNGYT

j_gene: TRBJ1-4
v_gene: TRBV19
CDR3aa: ASSLRQSTNEKLF

j_gene: TRBJ1-1
v_gene: TRBV6-2/TRBV6-3
CDR3aa: ASSYSGTVMNTEAF

j_gene: TRBJ1-5
v_gene: TRBV19
CDR3aa: ASSRDRDGDQPQH

j_gene: TRBJ1-1
v_gene: TRBV11-2
CDR3aa: ASSIGQGGLTEAF

j_gene: TRBJ2-7
v_gene: TRBV28
CDR3aa: ASSGRDRGWYEQY

j_gene: TRBJ1-2
v_gene: TRBV5-1
CDR3aa: ASSLTSGGNYGYT

j_gene: TRBJ1-1
v_gene: TRBV5-1
CDR3aa: ASSLYGTPNTEAF

j_gene: TRBJ2-5
v_gene: TRBV18
CDR3aa: ASSPLEEEGRETQY

j_gene: TRBJ1-1
v_gene: TRBV19
CDR3aa: ASSTQGITEAF

j_gene: TRBJ1-2
v_gene: TRBV2
CDR3aa: ASSSETGIYGYT

j_gene: TRBJ1-2
v_gene: TRBV14
CDR3aa: ASSHRAGSLYGYT

j_gene: TRBJ1-2
v_gene: TRBV3-1/TRBV3-2
CDR3aa: ASSRIGQAFYGYT

j_gene: TRBJ1-6
v_gene: TRBV10-3
CDR3aa: AIKRVLTDSPLH

j_gene: TRBJ2-1
v_gene: TRBV6-2/TRBV6-3
CDR3aa: ASSYSAGDRGAF

j_gene: TRBJ1-1
v_gene: TRBV2
CDR3aa: ASSLRHPGQPINTEAF

j_gene: TRBJ2-5
v_gene: TRBV19
CDR3aa: ASNQRESGETQY

j_gene: TRBJ1-6
v_gene: TRBV30
CDR3aa: AWSATGSYNSPLH

j_gene: TRBJ1-2
v_gene: TRBV12-3/TRBV12-4
CDR3aa: ASSSPTEVGYT

j_gene: TRBJ2-3
v_gene: TRBV5-6
CDR3aa: ASIHLAGPDTQY

j_gene: TRBJ2-2
v_gene: TRBV5-1
CDR3aa: ASSLGQGAIGELF

j_gene: TRBJ1-3
v_gene: TRBV7-2
CDR3aa: ASSLGTAGNTIY

j_gene: TRBJ2-1
v_gene: TRBV21-1
CDR3aa: ASTGIFRTLNYNEQF

j_gene: TRBJ1-1
v_gene: TRBV29-1
CDR3aa: SVEEYGAGAAF

j_gene: TRBJ1-5
v_gene: TRBV19
CDR3aa: ASSITGIDQPQH

j_gene: TRBJ2-2
v_gene: TRBV5-4
CDR3aa: ASSLLGAVTGELF